These 2 T cell receptor beta chains originate from one sample sequenced in a study of T cell responses to AZD1222 COVID-19 vaccine. Measured with immunoSEQ multiplex PCR; TCRdb has only the in-frame clones, and not every one. This sample yields 100,000 to 150,000 clones, of which approximately 86% are seen a single time; around 12% belongs to the top ten. Sequencing was performed on peripheral blood, taken on day 0 of AZD1222 vaccination. These receptors all stem from an adult in good health.

J is TRBJ1-2 and V is TRBV10-3; D possibly corresponds to TRBD1 (5 bases). V was trimmed by 3 bases and J by 6 bases, leaving 8 bases between them. The germline gives CDR1 ENHRY, CDR2 SYGVKD. CDR3 length: 12 residues. The CDR3 bases are TGTGCCATCAGTGACAGGGACCATGGCTACACCTTC. This encodes CAISDRDHGYTF.

This chain joins TRBV19 and TRBJ1-6; D not certain. The V gene lost 1 base and the J gene lost 14 bases, with 12 bases spanning the gap. Germline CDR1 LNHDA, CDR2 SQIVND (reference sequence). CDR3 length: 13 residues. CDR3 sequence (DNA): TGTGCCAGTAGTATAGGTCAGTTTGGAGCCCTCCACTTT. Its protein product is CASSIGQFGALHF.